Detailed here is one T cell receptor beta chain. The CDR3 covers 16 residues. V was clipped by 3 bases and J by 0 bases, with 12 bases between them. Germline V lookup: CDR1 SGHNT, CDR2 YENEEA. These data are taken from a study of blood T cell repertoires in COVID-19. Study context: Material from acute and convalescent COVID-19 was sourced from the United States, Italy and Spain. Sample material is recorded as cDNA or gDNA derived from T cells, B-cell-depleted T cells, or PBMCs.

Generated by immunoSEQ multiplex PCR, the TCRdb table keeps only in-frame clones and is missing some. The data contain roughly 120,000 clones, around 82% of them seen just once; the ten biggest clones take up more than 15%. The source is a woman aged 60-70 years with acute or convalescent COVID-19. Specimen: peripheral blood. This rearrangement joins TRBV11-3 to TRBJ1-3, with D hard to call. CDR3: CASSFRWARSGNTIYF. CDR3 sequence (DNA): TGTGCCAGCAGCTTCAGATGGGCCCGCTCTGGAAACACCATATATTTT.